The 6 T cell receptor beta chains listed next were all sequenced from one sample in a study of cytomegalovirus exposure and HLA in healthy donors. Primers: 60 Vbeta forward and 13 Jbeta reverse. Measured with immunoSEQ multiplex PCR; TCRdb has only the in-frame clones, and not every one. The sample shows roughly 200,000 clones, roughly four fifths of them seen only once. Source material: PBMCs. The receptors were gathered from a man over 45 in good health and CMV-seronegative.

This clone occurred once. This chain connects TRBV7-2 to TRBJ1-5; 9 positions match TRBD1. The length of the CDR3 is 17 residues. Germline V lookup: CDR1 SGHTA, CDR2 FQGNSA. The V segment lost 1 base and the J segment 1 base; nucleotides outside the gene matches: 5. CDR3 nucleotides: TGTGCCAGCAGCTTAGGGGGACAGGGCATCAGCAATCAGCCCCAGCATTTT. Protein product: CASSLGGQGISNQPQHF.

The V and J genes are TRBV4-2 and TRBJ2-1; perhaps TRBD2 as D (6 bases). Germline values: CDR1 LGHNA, CDR2 YNFKEQ. The CDR3 is 16 residues long. The germline V and J ends were trimmed by 1 base and 5 bases, with 15 bases remaining between them. DNA of the CDR3: TGTGCCAGCAGCCAAGGTTGGGCGGGACCCGACAATGAGCAGTTCTTC. Translated: CASSQGWAGPDNEQFF.

A remark on this clone: A junction boundary mismatches the germline segment, possibly from a read error. The chain links TRBV10-3 to TRBJ1-1; 9 bases line up with TRBD1. Looked up from germline, CDR1 is ENHRY and CDR2 is SYGVKD. The CDR3 loop spans 15 amino acids. CDR3 amino acids: CAIREFEDRGTEAFF. DNA for the CDR3: TGTGCCATCAGAGAGTTTGAGGACAGGGGCACTGAAGCTTTCTTT.

The chain employs TRBV4-3 and TRBJ2-1; TRBD2 agrees at 8 bases. Germline-derived CDR1 and CDR2 are LGHNA and YSLEER. The CDR3 contains 15 residues. V was clipped by 1 base and J by 8 bases; unmatched bases: 7. CDR3 sequence (DNA): TGCGCCAGCAGCCAAGTACGTACTAGCGGTGATGAGCAGTTCTTC. It specifies CASSQVRTSGDEQFF.

The chain uses TRBV19 and TRBJ1-2, with D unclear. Germline V lookup: CDR1 LNHDA, CDR2 SQIVND (reference sequence). Trimming took 4 bases from V and 6 from J, leaving 12 bases between them. This CDR3 is 13 amino acids long. The CDR3 here is CASSRSGRDGYTF. The DNA for the CDR3 is TGTGCCAGTAGTAGGTCCGGGAGGGATGGCTACACCTTC.

In DNA, the CDR3 is TGTGCCAGCAGTTCCGGACAGGGGGCGAGGGGCACTGAAGCTTTCTTT. Its translation is CASSSGQGARGTEAFF. The chain employs TRBV6-5 and TRBJ1-1, with 11 bases lining up with TRBD1. J was trimmed by 4 bases and V by 4 bases; bases with no gene match: 8. The germline gives CDR1 MNHEY, CDR2 SVGAGI. The CDR3 contains 16 residues.